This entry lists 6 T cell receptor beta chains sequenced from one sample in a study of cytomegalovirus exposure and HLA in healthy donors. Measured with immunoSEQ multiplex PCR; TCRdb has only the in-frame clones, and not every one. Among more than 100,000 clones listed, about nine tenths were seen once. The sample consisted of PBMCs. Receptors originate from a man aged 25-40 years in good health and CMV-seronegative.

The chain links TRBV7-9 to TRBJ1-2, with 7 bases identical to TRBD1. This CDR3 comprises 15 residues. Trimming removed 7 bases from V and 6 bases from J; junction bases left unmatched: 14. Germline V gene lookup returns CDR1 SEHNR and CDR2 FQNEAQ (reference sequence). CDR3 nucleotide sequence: TGTGCCAGCAACTCGAAGACAGGGCTCGAGGATGGCTACACCTTC. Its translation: CASNSKTGLEDGYTF.

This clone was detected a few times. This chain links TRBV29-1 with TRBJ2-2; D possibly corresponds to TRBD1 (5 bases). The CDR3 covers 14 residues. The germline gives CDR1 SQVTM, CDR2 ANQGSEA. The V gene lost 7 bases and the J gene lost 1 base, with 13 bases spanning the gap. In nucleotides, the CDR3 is TGCAGCGCAACAGGAGTCAGGAACACCGGGGAGCTGTTTTTT. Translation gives CSATGVRNTGELFF.

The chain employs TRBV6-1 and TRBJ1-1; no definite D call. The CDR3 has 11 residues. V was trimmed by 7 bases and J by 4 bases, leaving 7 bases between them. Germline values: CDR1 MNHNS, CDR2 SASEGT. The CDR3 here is CASIPGTEAFF. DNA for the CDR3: TGTGCCAGCATCCCGGGCACTGAAGCTTTCTTT.

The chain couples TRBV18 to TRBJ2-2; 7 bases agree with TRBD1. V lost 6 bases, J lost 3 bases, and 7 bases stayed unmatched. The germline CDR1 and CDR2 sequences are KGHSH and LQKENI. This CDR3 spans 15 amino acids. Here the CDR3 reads CASSGGQYYTGELFF. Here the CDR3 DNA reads TGTGCCAGCTCTGGGGGACAGTATTACACCGGGGAGCTGTTTTTT. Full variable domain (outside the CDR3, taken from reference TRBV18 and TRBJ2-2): NAGVMQNPRHLVRRRGQEARLRCSPMKGHSHVYWYRQLPEEGLKFMVYLQKENIIDESGMPKERFSAEFPKEGPSILRIQQVVRGDSAAYFCASSGGQYYTGELFFGEGSRLTVL.

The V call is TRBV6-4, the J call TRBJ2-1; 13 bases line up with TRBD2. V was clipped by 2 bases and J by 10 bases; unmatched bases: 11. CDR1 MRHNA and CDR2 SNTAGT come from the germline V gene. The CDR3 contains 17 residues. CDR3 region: CASSDRLLAGGPVEQFF. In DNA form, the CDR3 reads TGTGCCAGCAGTGACCGCTTACTAGCGGGAGGGCCTGTCGAGCAGTTCTTC.

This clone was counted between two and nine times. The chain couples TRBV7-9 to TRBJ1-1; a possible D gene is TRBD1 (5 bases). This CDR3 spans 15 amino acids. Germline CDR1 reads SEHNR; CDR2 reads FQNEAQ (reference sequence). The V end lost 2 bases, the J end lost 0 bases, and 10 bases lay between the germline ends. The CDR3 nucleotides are TGTGCCAGCAGCTTAATGGGGGGGATGAACACTGAAGCTTTCTTT. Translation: CASSLMGGMNTEAFF.